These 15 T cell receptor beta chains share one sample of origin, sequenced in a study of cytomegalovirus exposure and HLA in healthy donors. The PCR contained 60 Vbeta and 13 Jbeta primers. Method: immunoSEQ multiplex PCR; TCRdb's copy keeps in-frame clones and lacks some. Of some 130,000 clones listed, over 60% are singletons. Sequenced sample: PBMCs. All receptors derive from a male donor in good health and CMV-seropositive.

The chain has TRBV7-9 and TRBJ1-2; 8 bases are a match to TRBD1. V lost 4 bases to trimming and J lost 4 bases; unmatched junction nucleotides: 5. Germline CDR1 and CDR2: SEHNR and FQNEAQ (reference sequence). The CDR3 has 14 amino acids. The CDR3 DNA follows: TGTGCCAGCAGCTCGACAGGGGCGGGCTATGGCTACACCTTC. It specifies CASSSTGAGYGYTF. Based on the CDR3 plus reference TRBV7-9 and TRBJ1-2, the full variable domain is DTGVSQNPRHKITKRGQNVTFRCDPISEHNRLYWYRQTLGQGPEFLTYFQNEAQLEKSRLLSDRFSAERPKGSFSTLEIQRTEQGDSAMYLCASSSTGAGYGYTFGSGTRLTVV.

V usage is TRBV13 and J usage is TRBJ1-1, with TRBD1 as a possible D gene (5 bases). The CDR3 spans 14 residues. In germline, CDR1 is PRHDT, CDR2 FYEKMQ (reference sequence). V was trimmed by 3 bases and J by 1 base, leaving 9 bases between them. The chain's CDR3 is CASSFDRSNTEAFF. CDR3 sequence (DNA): TGTGCCAGCAGCTTTGACAGATCGAACACTGAAGCTTTCTTT.

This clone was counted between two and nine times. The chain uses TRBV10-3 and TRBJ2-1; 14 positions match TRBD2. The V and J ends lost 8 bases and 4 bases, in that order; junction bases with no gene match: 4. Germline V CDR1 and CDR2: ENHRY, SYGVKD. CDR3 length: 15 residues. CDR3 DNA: TGTGCCATCGGAGGACTAGCGGGGGGATACAATGAGCAGTTCTTC. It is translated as CAIGGLAGGYNEQFF.

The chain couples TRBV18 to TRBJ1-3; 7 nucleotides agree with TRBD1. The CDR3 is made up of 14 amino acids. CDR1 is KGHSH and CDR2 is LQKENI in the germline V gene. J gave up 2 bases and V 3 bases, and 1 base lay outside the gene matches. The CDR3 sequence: CASSPQGAGNTIYF. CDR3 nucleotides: TGTGCCAGCTCACCTCAGGGGGCTGGAAACACCATATATTTT.

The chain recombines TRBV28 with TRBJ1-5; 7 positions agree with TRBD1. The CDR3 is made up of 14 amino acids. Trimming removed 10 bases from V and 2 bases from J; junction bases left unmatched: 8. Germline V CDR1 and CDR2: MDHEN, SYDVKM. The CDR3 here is CATNLGGGNQPQHF. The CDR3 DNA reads TGTGCCACCAACTTAGGGGGCGGCAATCAGCCCCAGCATTTT.

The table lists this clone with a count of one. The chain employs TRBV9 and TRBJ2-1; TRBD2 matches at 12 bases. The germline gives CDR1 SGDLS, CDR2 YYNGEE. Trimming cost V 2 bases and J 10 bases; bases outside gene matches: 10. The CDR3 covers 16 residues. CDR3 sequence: CASSVDPSGRGGEQFF. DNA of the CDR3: TGTGCCAGCAGCGTGGATCCTAGCGGGAGGGGAGGGGAGCAGTTCTTC.

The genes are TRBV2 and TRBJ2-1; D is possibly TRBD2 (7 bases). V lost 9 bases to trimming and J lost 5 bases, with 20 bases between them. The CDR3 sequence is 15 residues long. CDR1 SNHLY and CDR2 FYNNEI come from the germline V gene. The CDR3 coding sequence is TGTGCCAGTCGACTATATCGGGGGGCGCACAATGAGCAGTTCTTC. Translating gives CASRLYRGAHNEQFF.

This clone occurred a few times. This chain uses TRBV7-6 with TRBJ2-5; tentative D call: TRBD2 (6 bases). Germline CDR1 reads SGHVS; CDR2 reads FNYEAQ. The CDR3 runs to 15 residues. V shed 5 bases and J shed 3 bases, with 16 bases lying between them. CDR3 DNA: TGTGCCAGCAGCGCTCGACTAGTAGAGAAAGAGACCCAGTACTTC. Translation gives CASSARLVEKETQYF.

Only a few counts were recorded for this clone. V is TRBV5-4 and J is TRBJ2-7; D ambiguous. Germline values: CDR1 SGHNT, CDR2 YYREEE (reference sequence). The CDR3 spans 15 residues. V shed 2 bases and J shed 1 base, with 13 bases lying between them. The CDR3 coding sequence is TGTGCCAGCAGCTTCAGCGCGACTCAATCCTACGAGCAGTACTTC. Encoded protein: CASSFSATQSYEQYF.

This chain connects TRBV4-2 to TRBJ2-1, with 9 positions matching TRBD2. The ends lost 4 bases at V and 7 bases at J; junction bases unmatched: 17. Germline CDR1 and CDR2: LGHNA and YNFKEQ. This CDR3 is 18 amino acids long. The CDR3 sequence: CASSLRGLAGRRVNEQFF. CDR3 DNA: TGTGCCAGCAGCCTCCGGGGTCTAGCGGGACGAAGAGTTAATGAGCAGTTCTTC.

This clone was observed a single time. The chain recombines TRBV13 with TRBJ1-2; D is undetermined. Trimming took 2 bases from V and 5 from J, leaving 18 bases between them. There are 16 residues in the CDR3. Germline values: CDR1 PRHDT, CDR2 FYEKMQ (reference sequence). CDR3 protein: CASSLRDEWARYGYTF. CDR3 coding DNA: TGTGCCAGCAGCTTAAGAGACGAGTGGGCCAGGTATGGCTACACCTTC.

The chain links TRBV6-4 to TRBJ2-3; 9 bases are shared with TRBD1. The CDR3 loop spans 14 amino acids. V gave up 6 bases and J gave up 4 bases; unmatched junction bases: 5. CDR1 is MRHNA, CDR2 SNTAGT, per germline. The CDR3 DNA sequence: TGTGCCAGCAGGAGGGACAGGGAAGCAGATACGCAGTATTTT. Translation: CASRRDREADTQYF.

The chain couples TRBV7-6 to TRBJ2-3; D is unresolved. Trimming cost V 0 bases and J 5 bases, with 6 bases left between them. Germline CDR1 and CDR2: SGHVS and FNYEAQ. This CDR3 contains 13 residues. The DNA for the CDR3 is TGTGCCAGCAGCTTAGCCCGCGGAGATACGCAGTATTTT. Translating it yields CASSLARGDTQYF.

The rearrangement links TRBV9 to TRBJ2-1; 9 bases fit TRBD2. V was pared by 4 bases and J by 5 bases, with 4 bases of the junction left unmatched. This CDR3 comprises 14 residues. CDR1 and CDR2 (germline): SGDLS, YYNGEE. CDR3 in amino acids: CASSNSGSNNEQFF. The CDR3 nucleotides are TGTGCCAGCAGCAATAGCGGGAGTAACAATGAGCAGTTCTTC.

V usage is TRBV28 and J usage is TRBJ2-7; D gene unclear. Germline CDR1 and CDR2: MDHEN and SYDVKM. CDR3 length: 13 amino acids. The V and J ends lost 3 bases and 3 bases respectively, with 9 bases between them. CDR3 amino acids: CASSFPAGYEQYF. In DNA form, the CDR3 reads TGTGCCAGCAGTTTCCCGGCAGGCTACGAGCAGTACTTC.